This TCR beta chain was identified during a study of T-cell memory formation after mild COVID-19. This clonotype has ten or more counts. TCRdb reprocessed the 5' RACE reads with MiXCR, giving one entry per CDR3 protein. Of over 120,000 distinct CDR3 sequences listed, about 23% are singletons. This CDR3 contains 11 residues. V was shortened by 5 bases and J by 8 bases, with 7 bases between the two germline ends. Germline assignment: CDR1 SGHDT and CDR2 YYEEEE. The receptor comes from an adult woman who had mild COVID-19 (a few samples of this study predate the infection). Cell type and time point are not known. The V call is TRBV5-6, the J call TRBJ2-2; D unclear. The sequencing input was PBMCs or a T cell subset sorted from them (not recorded which). Written as DNA, the CDR3 is TGTGCCAGCAGTTTTGGTGGGGAGCTGTTTTTT. It is translated as CASSFGGELFF.